This record concerns one TCR beta chain sequence. Its antigen is as yet unknown. Assay: immunoSEQ multiplex PCR; the TCRdb copy retains only in-frame clones and omits some. The sample has tens of thousands of clones; about 87% are singletons. V lost 8 bases to trimming and J lost 8 bases; unmatched junction nucleotides: 8. Per the germline V gene, CDR1 is ENHRY and CDR2 is SYGVKD. The CDR3 covers 13 residues. The data stem from a study of radiotherapy plus CTLA-4 blockade in lung cancer. CTLA-4 blockade with ipilimumab, together with focal radiation, was given to patients with chemo-refractory metastatic non-small-cell lung cancer. Findings and limits, study-wide: Increased serum interferon-beta after radiation also reportedly predicted response strongly. Radiotherapy with ipilimumab was followed by blood expansion of tumor-derived clones.

This chain joins TRBV10-3 and TRBJ1-4, with 7 positions matching TRBD1. This sample comprised peripheral blood, obtained from a patient treated with radiotherapy plus ipilimumab. The receptor's source is a human donor with non-small cell lung cancer that progressed on radiotherapy plus ipilimumab. CDR3 coding DNA: TGTGCCATCGGAGACAGGGTACACGAAAAACTGTTTTTT. It translates to CAIGDRVHEKLFF.